Below are 18 T cell receptor beta chains sequenced from a single sample in a study of T-cell reconstitution after alpha-beta-depleted transplantation in children (dated by TCRdb to the mid-2010s). Library generation was performed with PCR. Sequenced using an Illumina HiSeq 2500. To normalize quantification of the TCRbeta repertoire, the TCR libraries were built with molecular barcoding that relied on unique molecular identifiers. TCRdb trimmed public reads at Q25 via fastp, called clones via MiXCR and kept in-frame beta chains. Each entry is one CDR3 protein sequence, shown with its most common DNA and genes. The sample table records some 550,000 distinct CDR3 sequences; 20% to 25% of these occur just once. 13% to 15% of the sample is taken by the ten largest. Read against the paper, the sample's treatment or condition label means: allogeneic hematopoietic cell transplantation with graft depleted of TCRalphabeta T cells and CD19 B cells.

The sample here was PBMCs, mostly from graft donor cells, taken 360 days after TCRalphabeta/CD19-depleted stem cell transplant. All receptors derive from a boy under two years old who had a stem cell transplant for acute myeloid leukemia, so the T cells may come from the graft donor.

The chain links TRBV28 to TRBJ2-3; maybe TRBD1 (6 bases). The CDR3 has 15 amino acids. Germline CDR1 reads MDHEN; CDR2 reads SYDVKM. The ends were cut back, 2 bases at V and 3 bases at J, with 12 bases in the middle. CDR3 nucleotide sequence: TGTGCCAGCAGTTTAGGGGCGACAGGAACAGATACGCAGTATTTT. Protein product: CASSLGATGTDTQYF. The full variable domain, rest sourced from reference TRBV28 and TRBJ2-3, is DVKVTQSSRYLVKRTGEKVFLECVQDMDHENMFWYRQDPGLGLRLIYFSYDVKMKEKGDIPEGYSVSREKKERFSLILESASTNQTSMYLCASSLGATGTDTQYFGPGTRLTVL.

V gene TRBV9 combines with J gene TRBJ2-1; TRBD1 agrees at 9 bases. The V and J ends lost 3 bases and 7 bases, in that order; junction bases with no gene match: 11. The V gene's germline CDR1 is SGDLS and CDR2 YYNGEE. This CDR3 contains 16 residues. The CDR3 is CASSGLRQGGINEQFF. In nucleotides, the CDR3 is TGTGCCAGCAGCGGGCTTCGACAGGGGGGGATAAATGAGCAGTTCTTC.

This clonotype was observed a few times. This chain uses TRBV12-3 or TRBV12-4 with TRBJ1-1; D may be TRBD1 (5 bases). The CDR3 loop spans 13 amino acids. V lost 2 bases, J lost 6 bases, and 10 bases lay in between. CDR3 residues: CASSLLWDSEAFF. The CDR3 region has the DNA TGTGCCAGCAGTTTATTGTGGGACTCTGAAGCTTTCTTT.

As regards this clonotype: This CDR3 is missing its conserved last phenylalanine or tryptophan, likely due to a read error. This chain links TRBV20-1 with TRBJ1-1; D is unclear. The CDR3 is 16 amino acids. Germline assignment: CDR1 DFQATT and CDR2 SNEGSKA (reference sequence). Trimming left V 3 bases short and J 0 bases short, with 17 bases between. CDR3 sequence reads: CSARVGEATLNTEAFC. CDR3 DNA: TGCAGTGCTAGGGTCGGCGAGGCGACGTTGAACACTGAAGCTTTCTGT.

This rearrangement joins TRBV7-9 to TRBJ2-1; 9 bases fit TRBD2. CDR3 size: 15 residues. CDR1 and CDR2 (germline): SEHNR, FQNEAQ (reference sequence). Losses at the gene ends were 2 bases for V and 4 bases for J; bases not matched to a gene: 3. This CDR3 is CASSLLTSGYNEQFF. In nucleotides, the CDR3 is TGTGCCAGCAGCTTACTGACTAGCGGATACAATGAGCAGTTCTTC.

The genes are TRBV4-1 and TRBJ1-1; no clear D gene. V lost 0 bases and J 1 base, leaving 12 bases between the germline ends. The germline CDR1 and CDR2 sequences are MGHRA and YSYEKL. This CDR3 comprises 16 residues. The CDR3 is CASSQDSHSGNTEAFF. The CDR3 nucleotides are TGCGCCAGCAGCCAAGATTCCCACTCTGGGAACACTGAAGCTTTCTTT.

V gene TRBV7-6 combines with J gene TRBJ2-7; 8 bases agree with TRBD1. This CDR3 has 15 amino acids. Trimming removed 2 bases from V and 0 bases from J; junction bases left unmatched: 3. CDR1 and CDR2 from the germline V gene are SGHVS and FNYEAQ. The CDR3 DNA is TGTGCCAGCAGCTTAAAGGGACAGGACTCCTACGAGCAGTACTTC. Translated: CASSLKGQDSYEQYF.

The J gene is TRBJ2-5, the V gene TRBV15; maybe TRBD1 (5 bases). Trimming cost V 3 bases and J 5 bases, with 16 bases left between them. Per the germline V gene, CDR1 is LNHNV and CDR2 is YYDKDF (reference sequence). CDR3 length: 15 amino acids. The CDR3 DNA is TGTGCCACCAGCAGCGCGGAAGGGGTTGGGGAGACCCAGTACTTC. As protein: CATSSAEGVGETQYF.

This clonotype showed up many times. The gene calls are TRBV10-3 and TRBJ1-3, with D maybe TRBD1 (5 bases). Trimming left V 5 bases short and J 0 bases short, with 8 bases between. The CDR3 runs 14 residues. CDR1 is ENHRY, CDR2 SYGVKD, per germline. CDR3 nucleotide sequence: TGTGCCATCAGTTGGGGGGTCTCTGGAAACACCATATATTTT. Amino acids: CAISWGVSGNTIYF.

This clonotype was detected only a few times. The genes are TRBV7-3 and TRBJ1-6; D unclear. Germline V gene lookup returns CDR1 SGHTA and CDR2 FQGTGA. V lost 3 bases and J 10 bases, leaving 10 bases between the germline ends. The CDR3 has 13 residues. The CDR3 here is CASSFNTDSPLHF. CDR3 coding DNA: TGTGCCAGCAGCTTTAATACGGACTCACCCCTCCACTTT.

The rearrangement uses TRBV27 and TRBJ2-5, with D perhaps given as TRBD1 or TRBD2 (5 bases each). Trimming removed 4 bases from V and 5 bases from J, with 11 bases in between. CDR1 is MNHEY and CDR2 is SMNVEV in the germline V gene (reference sequence). This CDR3 spans 13 amino acids. CDR3 bases: TGTGCCAGCAGTTGGGACCCCCGGGAGACCCAGTACTTC. Protein product: CASSWDPRETQYF.

The chain couples TRBV7-2 to TRBJ1-1; D is ambiguous. Trimming removed 1 base at V and 11 bases at J, with 11 bases between. This CDR3 has 12 amino acids. The germline CDR1 and CDR2 sequences are SGHTA and FQGNSA. This CDR3 reads CASSLGPSRAFF. The CDR3 nucleotides are TGTGCCAGCAGCTTAGGGCCTTCCCGGGCTTTCTTT.

This clonotype appeared many times. J is TRBJ2-2 and V is TRBV4-3, with 8 bases fitting TRBD2. The germline gives CDR1 LGHNA, CDR2 YSLEER. The CDR3 loop spans 16 amino acids. Trimming cost V 2 bases and J 0 bases; bases outside gene matches: 2. In DNA form, the CDR3 reads TGCGCCAGCAGCCAATATAGCGGGGCGAACACCGGGGAGCTGTTTTTT. It encodes CASSQYSGANTGELFF.

This clonotype was seen at least ten times. V and J are TRBV7-2 and TRBJ1-4; the D is unclear. The ends were cut back, 2 bases at V and 4 bases at J, with 11 bases in the middle. The CDR3 consists of 15 residues. Germline V gene sequence: CDR1 SGHTA, CDR2 FQGNSA. The CDR3 sequence: CASSLSWRSNEKLFF. CDR3 DNA: TGTGCCAGCAGCTTAAGTTGGCGGAGTAATGAAAAACTGTTTTTT. The full variable domain, its missing parts supplied by reference TRBV7-2 and TRBJ1-4, is GAGVSQSPSNKVTEKGKDVELRCDPISGHTALYWYRQSLGQGLEFLIYFQGNSAPDKSGLPSDRFSAERTGGSVSTLTIQRTQQEDSAVYLCASSLSWRSNEKLFFGSGTQLSVL.

The chain couples TRBV2 to TRBJ1-4; D might be TRBD1 (6 bases). This CDR3 region has 13 residues. V was pared by 6 bases and J by 8 bases, with 13 bases between. Germline V gene lookup returns CDR1 SNHLY and CDR2 FYNNEI. Written as DNA, the CDR3 is TGTGCCAGCAGAGTGGACAGTGAGGAAAAACTGTTTTTT. It yields the protein CASRVDSEEKLFF.

The genes are TRBV5-6 and TRBJ1-3, with D hard to call. Germline V gene sequence: CDR1 SGHDT, CDR2 YYEEEE. V was trimmed by 1 base and J by 0 bases, leaving 5 bases between them. The CDR3 has 14 amino acids. The CDR3 here is CASSLSISGNTIYF. In nucleotides, the CDR3 is TGTGCCAGCAGCTTGTCGATCTCTGGAAACACCATATATTTT.

This clonotype has at least ten counts. The chain couples TRBV27 to TRBJ1-1; D is unclear. Trimming took 4 bases from V and 8 from J, leaving 14 bases between them. The CDR3 loop spans 13 amino acids. Germline CDR1 reads MNHEY; CDR2 reads SMNVEV (reference sequence). The CDR3 sequence is CASSWSPRREAFF. The CDR3 nucleotides are TGTGCCAGCAGTTGGTCCCCTCGACGCGAAGCTTTCTTT.

This chain connects TRBV20-1 to TRBJ2-7; TRBD2 matches at 7 bases. CDR1 is DFQATT and CDR2 is SNEGSKA in the germline V gene (reference sequence). V shed 3 bases and J 2 bases; nucleotides not matched to a gene: 10. There are 15 residues in the CDR3. This CDR3 is CSASPWGDYAYEQYF. The CDR3 nucleotides are TGCAGTGCTAGCCCGTGGGGGGACTACGCCTACGAGCAGTACTTC.